This T cell receptor (beta chain) emerged from a study of blood T cell repertoires in COVID-19. As for the study in general: Acute and convalescent COVID-19 specimens originated in the United States, Italy and Spain. T cells, B-cell-depleted T cells, or PBMCs supplied cDNA or gDNA.

In the original workflow: Researchers report that nucleated cell counts were estimated from reference gene primer amplification. Libraries were prepared by immunoSEQ multiplex PCR; TCRdb keeps only in-frame clonotypes and omits some of them. V and J calls and clone size come straight from that table; D and trimming were deduced from the DNA. The sample includes approximately 120,000 clones, approximately 84% seen only once; the top ten take around 6.7%. The ends were cut back, 6 bases at V and 8 bases at J, with 25 bases in the middle. CDR3 size: 16 residues. Germline V gene sequence: CDR1 KGHSH, CDR2 LQKENI. This clone showed up just once.

The chain uses TRBV18 and TRBJ1-2, with D possibly being TRBD1 (5 bases). This receptor was taken from a woman aged 45-65 years with acute or convalescent COVID-19. Sequencing input: peripheral blood. As DNA, the CDR3 is TGTGCCAGCTCGACGACAGAGCCTCCCAAAACCTCGGGCTACACCTTC. Amino acids: CASSTTEPPKTSGYTF.